A selection of T cell receptor beta chains follows, all from one sample in a study of cytomegalovirus exposure and HLA in healthy donors. TCRdb's table, derived via immunoSEQ multiplex PCR, lists solely in-frame clones and lacks some. The data contain under 150,000 clones, more than 60% of them seen just once; the ten biggest clones take up roughly 9.3%. The sequencing input was PBMCs. The receptor source for this set is a woman aged 50 to 65 in good health and CMV-seropositive. The CDR3 runs from the conserved cysteine through the conserved F or W. A D gene is named only where the DNA matches it firmly. Only some rows state a clone size, as once, few, many or a class for expanded clones.

J gene: TRBJ2-1; clone size: -; V gene: TRBV7-2; CDR3 length: 17; D gene: -; CDR3 protein: CASSHPPLVPRGNEQFF; CDR3 DNA: TGTGCCAGCAGCCACCCCCCCCTAGTTCCTAGGGGCAATGAGCAGTTCTTC
J gene: TRBJ2-5; clone size: -; V gene: TRBV30; CDR3 length: 13; D gene: -; CDR3 protein: CAWSSGLQETQYF; CDR3 DNA: TGTGCCTGGAGCTCAGGGCTGCAAGAGACCCAGTACTTC
J gene: TRBJ2-3; clone size: -; V gene: TRBV9; CDR3 length: 16; D gene: TRBD2; CDR3 protein: CASSVGASGISDTQYF; CDR3 DNA: TGTGCCAGCAGCGTAGGCGCTAGCGGGATCTCAGATACGCAGTATTTT
J gene: TRBJ2-7; clone size: few; V gene: TRBV11-2; CDR3 length: 15; D gene: TRBD2; CDR3 protein: CASSLDGGRGYEQYF; CDR3 DNA: TGTGCCAGCAGCTTAGATGGCGGGAGGGGATACGAGCAGTACTTC
J gene: TRBJ2-1; clone size: -; V gene: TRBV7-9; CDR3 length: 15; D gene: TRBD1; CDR3 protein: CASSRRQGGFDEQFF; CDR3 DNA: TGTGCCAGCAGCCGTCGACAGGGGGGATTTGATGAGCAGTTCTTC
J gene: TRBJ2-7; clone size: -; V gene: TRBV9; CDR3 length: 15; D gene: -; CDR3 protein: CASSPQGSGLYEQYF; CDR3 DNA: TGTGCCAGCAGCCCCCAGGGTAGCGGCTTATACGAGCAGTACTTC
J gene: TRBJ1-1; clone size: few; V gene: TRBV30; CDR3 length: 13; D gene: -; CDR3 protein: CAFGLQANTEAFF; CDR3 DNA: TGTGCCTTTGGGTTACAGGCAAACACTGAAGCTTTCTTT
J gene: TRBJ2-1; clone size: -; V gene: TRBV7-8; CDR3 length: 15; D gene: TRBD2; CDR3 protein: CASSLRLAGGDEQFF; CDR3 DNA: TGTGCCAGCAGCCTCCGACTAGCGGGAGGGGATGAGCAGTTCTTC
J gene: TRBJ2-1; clone size: once; V gene: TRBV9; CDR3 length: 15; D gene: TRBD2; CDR3 protein: CASSVAAGSYNEQFF; CDR3 DNA: TGTGCCAGCAGCGTAGCAGCGGGGTCCTACAATGAGCAGTTCTTC
J gene: TRBJ2-5; clone size: -; V gene: TRBV11-2; CDR3 length: 18; D gene: -; CDR3 protein: CASSFTITGSESQETQYF; CDR3 DNA: TGTGCCAGCAGCTTCACTATCACGGGTAGCGAGAGCCAAGAGACCCAGTACTTC
J gene: TRBJ2-5; clone size: -; V gene: TRBV7-3; CDR3 length: 15; D gene: TRBD2; CDR3 protein: CASSDGLAGGETQYF; CDR3 DNA: TGTGCCAGCAGCGACGGACTAGCGGGAGGGGAGACCCAGTACTTC
J gene: TRBJ2-7; clone size: few; V gene: TRBV18; CDR3 length: 13; D gene: -; CDR3 protein: CASSPIPPREQYF; CDR3 DNA: TGTGCCAGCTCACCAATCCCCCCCCGCGAGCAGTACTTC